The rows below give T cell receptor beta chains drawn from one sample of a study of blood T cells in healthy people across ages. TCRdb processed the 5' RACE reads anew with MiXCR; each CDR3 protein has one entry. The table records hundreds of thousands of distinct CDR3 sequences, roughly 44% of them present only once. The specimen sequenced was blood. The receptors were sampled from a man in his 60s in good health. CDR3s include the opening cysteine and the closing phenylalanine or tryptophan.

j_gene | v_gene | CDR3aa
TRBJ1-2 | TRBV20-1 | CSATGGSNYGYTF
TRBJ1-2 | TRBV20-1 | CSAPPGQNYGYTF
NA | TRBV3-1 | CASSQALFEQYF
TRBJ2-7 | TRBV6-5 | CASSYDTINSYEQYF
TRBJ2-3 | TRBV7-2 | CATVASLVPTDTQYF
TRBJ1-5 | TRBV4-1 | CASSQEGVDRGSQPQHF
TRBJ2-7 | TRBV5-5 | CASSLLSSGFYEQYF
TRBJ1-6 | TRBV27 | CASSSRGQGINSPLHF
TRBJ1-2 | TRBV6-2/TRBV6-3 | CASSYPAGYTF
TRBJ2-7 | TRBV7-2 | CASSLVWQGANEQYF
TRBJ2-7 | TRBV5-1 | CASRSGTGGPEQYF
TRBJ2-1 | TRBV7-2 | CASSSDGGVEQFF
TRBJ2-3 | TRBV5-5 | CASSFAGSDTQYF
TRBJ2-1 | TRBV28 | CASSSHLTGASNNEQFF
TRBJ2-7 | TRBV29-1 | CSVVWGYEQYF
TRBJ2-1 | TRBV15 | CATSSWGQGNNEQFF